Listed here is a single T cell receptor beta chain. Its target is not known. This PCR relied on a set of 60 Vbeta primers and 13 Jbeta primers. Generated by immunoSEQ multiplex PCR, the TCRdb table keeps only in-frame clones and is missing some. The sample has under 200,000 clones, 65% to 80% seen once. Germline V gene lookup returns CDR1 PRHDT and CDR2 FYEKMQ (reference sequence). The CDR3 is 16 residues long. V was pared by 4 bases and J by 0 bases, with 15 bases between. These data originate in a study of cytomegalovirus exposure and HLA in healthy donors. Study results and limitations: 164 TCR beta chains were listed as cytomegalovirus-associated. Another analysis was done later, and it associated around 16,000 TCR beta sequences with HLA alleles at 0.05 false discovery rate. The authors later found TCR association rates varying by HLA locus, with DRB1 most and HLA-C fewest.

The origin of this receptor is a woman aged 45-65 years in good health and CMV-seropositive. Sequencing was done on a sample of PBMCs. The chain employs TRBV13 and TRBJ1-2; D may be TRBD1 (6 bases). The CDR3: CASSYVRGFSNYGYTF. CDR3 DNA sequence: TGTGCCAGCAGCTACGTCAGGGGTTTCTCTAACTATGGCTACACCTTC.